This TCR beta chain was recovered during a study of monozygotic twins with cystic fibrosis. Some clones are missing from TCRdb's copy, which holds only in-frame ones; the method was immunoSEQ multiplex PCR. Found here are about 36,000 clones, over 75% of them singletons; the top ten hold approximately 1.8%. Findings and limits, study-wide: Monozygotic CF twins shared more identical nucleotide clonotypes than unrelated patients.

The CDR3 totals 14 residues. The germline gives CDR1 SGHRS, CDR2 YFSETQ. Deletions cut 1 base from V and 3 bases from J, with 7 bases between. Concerning this clone itself: Its antigen is unknown.

The clonotype comes from a girl aged 2 to 9 with cystic fibrosis. V is TRBV5-1 and J is TRBJ1-4; D is uncertain. Sequencing used blood. The CDR3 loop reads CASSLSPANEKLFF. DNA for the CDR3: TGCGCCAGCAGCTTGAGTCCGGCTAATGAAAAACTGTTTTTT.